Given below is one TCR beta chain in context. Its antigen is currently unknown. Because the CDR3's place on the DNA is in doubt, the DNA is left out and the CDR3 is given as listed by TCRdb. This specimen belongs to a study of cytomegalovirus exposure and HLA in healthy donors. Sampled while nominally healthy, donors likely had unrecorded immune exposures. Study-wide results and limits: Available immune exposure information covered CMV serostatus only.

The CDR3 adds up to 17 amino acids, both ends counted. Germline lookup yields CDR1 MDHEN and CDR2 SYDVKM. 60 Vbeta and 13 Jbeta primers were used in PCR. This table comes from immunoSEQ multiplex PCR, and its TCRdb copy is limited to in-frame clones, with some not included. The table includes tens of thousands of clones, approximately 78% detected once. V usage is TRBV28 and J usage is TRBJ2-1; no DNA check was done on the table's D call, TRBD2. The sequenced sample consisted of PBMCs. This sequence originates from a man in his forties or fifties in good health and CMV-seronegative. The CDR3 here is CASSTSGLAGAYNEQFF.